The rows below give T cell receptor beta chains drawn from one sample of a study of T cell repertoires in cytomegalovirus infection. In TCRdb, the reads were re-called with MiXCR into one record per CDR3 protein. The sample holds 400,000 to 550,000 distinct CDR3 sequences; roughly 10% are singletons and the top ten take roughly 10%. The specimen was PBMCs. Source of these receptors: a human donor in good health (CMV status not recorded). Some clones in this sample may be carry-over from other donors' samples. The CDR3 runs from the conserved cysteine through the conserved F or W. The D gene is left open where the match is weak. Not all rows give a size; the values are once, few, many and, for expanded clones, a class.

size	D	V	J	DNA	CDR3
many	-	TRBV7-8	TRBJ2-6	TGTGCCAGCAGCCGTGCGGCCAACGTCCTGACTTTC	CASSRAANVLTF
-	TRBD1	TRBV5-6	TRBJ1-2	TGTGCCAGCAGCCAACCGGGACAGGGGACGGATGGCTACACCTTC	CASSQPGQGTDGYTF
few	-	TRBV20-1	TRBJ2-1	TGCAGTGCTAGTCTAGGAAGCTCCTACAATGAGCAGTTCTTC	CSASLGSSYNEQFF
many	-	TRBV7-9	TRBJ1-2	TGTGCCAGCAGCTTAGAAGCAGGGGCCAACTATGGCTACACCTTC	CASSLEAGANYGYTF
few	TRBD1	TRBV19	TRBJ2-1	TGTGCCAGTAGATCTTCGGGACAGGGGGCGAATAATGAGCAGTTCTTC	CASRSSGQGANNEQFF
many	-	TRBV12-5	TRBJ1-5	TGTGCTAGTGGTTCGTTTGAGGGGAAATCACAGCCCCAGCATTTT	CASGSFEGKSQPQHF
many	-	TRBV5-6	TRBJ2-3	TGTGCCAGCAGCACGCAGATCACAGATACGCAGTATTTT	CASSTQITDTQYF
-	-	TRBV7-9	TRBJ2-5	TGTGCCAGCAGCGTCTCTAGCGTCCAAGAGACCCAGTACTTC	CASSVSSVQETQYF
-	-	TRBV7-9	TRBJ1-5	TGTGCCAGCAGCTTTTTTACAGGGAGGGCCAATCAGCCCCAGCATTTT	CASSFFTGRANQPQHF
-	-	TRBV6-6	TRBJ2-2	TGTGCCAGCAACCCCGACAGCAACACCGGGGAGCTGTTTTTT	CASNPDSNTGELFF
many	-	TRBV5-5	TRBJ1-3	TGTGCCAGCGGATCTGGAAACACCATATATTTT	CASGSGNTIYF
few	-	TRBV5-1	TRBJ2-2	TGCGCCAGCAGCTCGACAGGTTACACCGGGGAGCTGTTTTTT	CASSSTGYTGELFF
many	-	TRBV12-3/TRBV12-4	TRBJ2-7	TGTGCCAGCACGTACGGGAGAACCTACGAGCAGTACTTC	CASTYGRTYEQYF
-	TRBD2	TRBV18	TRBJ2-5	TGTGCCAGCTCACCACCGGGACTAGCCCAAGAGACCCAGTACTTC	CASSPPGLAQETQYF
many	-	TRBV14	TRBJ2-7	TGTGCCAGCAGCCTTTACCGGGATGATTTTAATCAGTACTTC	CASSLYRDDFNQYF
many	TRBD1	TRBV12-3/TRBV12-4	TRBJ1-5	TGTGCCAGCAGTTTCGTCTCGGGTCTGACAGGGGTCAATCAGCCCCAGCATTTT	CASSFVSGLTGVNQPQHF
many	-	TRBV4-1	TRBJ2-3	TGCGCCAGCAGCCAAGATTCTGGGGTTCCCACAGATACGCAGTATTTT	CASSQDSGVPTDTQYF
-	TRBD1	TRBV5-1	TRBJ2-1	TGCGCCAGCAGCCTTACAGGGGAGCGCCATGAGCAGTTCTTC	CASSLTGERHEQFF
many	TRBD1	TRBV7-3	TRBJ1-1	TGTGCCAGCAGCGTAAACAGGGGAAGCACTGAAGCTTTCTTT	CASSVNRGSTEAFF